This T cell receptor (beta chain) was recorded in a study of blood T cell repertoires in COVID-19 (dated by TCRdb to about 2020). A note on the overall study: Samples from collaborators originated in the United States, Italy and Spain and spanned both the acute and convalescent phases of COVID-19. The material from the prospective study consisted of cDNA or gDNA derived from T cells, B-cell-depleted T cells, or PBMCs. Deeply sampled blood TCRbeta repertoires from subjects exposed to, actively infected with, or recovered from COVID-19 were included in the dataset. The repertoires were made available in a free public database intended to serve as a resource for research on the immune response to SARS-CoV-2. Samples came from the ongoing ImmuneRACE study (first 160 participants) plus 1,254 subjects from 6 global collaborators. Nearly every sample came with metadata listing a de-identified subject ID, COVID-19 status, age in years and sex. HLA class I and class II types, where available, came from metadata supplied by the sample provider rather than from assay-based typing. Findings and caveats that apply to the study as a whole: How much clinical and demographic metadata was included differed by source and by participant, and the metadata was provided uncurated.

TCRbeta CDR3 regions were amplified from genomic DNA by means of the immunoSEQ Assay, a bias-controlled multiplex PCR. In the source study's methods: The number of nucleated cells in each sample was estimated by amplification of reference gene primers within the assay. Sequence reads were collapsed and filtered to measure the absolute abundance of every unique TCRbeta CDR3 rearrangement. For each sample, productive Simpson clonality was calculated by taking the square root of Simpson's diversity index across productive rearrangements. TCRdb's version of the immuneACCESS table is confined to in-frame rearrangements and falls short of the full clone set. An unresolved V gene accounts for under half of the shortfall where checked; the remainder is of unknown origin. The V and J calls and clone size are taken from that table; D and trimming were inferred from the DNA. A total of around 300,000 clones appear in this sample, 87% of them only once. 1% of the sample rests with the top ten.

On this clone itself: The target of this receptor is not known. Base qualities are not recorded, but no much larger clone differs from it by a single base.

Whole blood was collected in K2EDTA tubes by collaborating institutions according to the institutions' own protocols. For TCRbeta analysis, collaborators shipped samples in one of three forms: frozen whole blood, isolated PBMCs, or DNA extracted from either of those sample types. Including the terminal cysteine and phenylalanine, the CDR3 comprises 13 residues. Only the CDR3 DNA is retained, 39 bases long and in frame from the first base. V and J lose 6 bases and 2 bases, and a span of 10 bases separates them. Sequences MDHEN (CDR1) and SYDVKM (CDR2) are obtained from the germline V gene. Sequences were obtained from peripheral blood. This sequence was found in a man aged 45 to 65 with active or convalescent COVID-19. The V and J segments used are TRBV28 and TRBJ2-5; TRBD1 is a possible D gene, resting on 6 matching bases. At the DNA level, the sequence is TGTGCCAGCAGCCTAGGACAGCAAGAGACCCAGTACTTC. Its amino acids are CASSLGQQETQYF.